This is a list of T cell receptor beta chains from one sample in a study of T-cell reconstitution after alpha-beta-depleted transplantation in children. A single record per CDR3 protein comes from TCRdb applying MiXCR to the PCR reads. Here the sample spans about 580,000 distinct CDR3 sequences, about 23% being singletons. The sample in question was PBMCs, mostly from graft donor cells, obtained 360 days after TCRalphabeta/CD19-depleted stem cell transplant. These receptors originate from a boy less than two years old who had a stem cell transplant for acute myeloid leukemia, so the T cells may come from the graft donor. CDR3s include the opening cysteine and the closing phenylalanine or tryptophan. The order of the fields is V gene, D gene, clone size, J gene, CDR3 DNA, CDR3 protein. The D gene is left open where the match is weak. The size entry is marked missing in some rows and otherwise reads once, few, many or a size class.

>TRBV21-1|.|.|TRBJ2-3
TGTGCCAGCAGCAAAGAGCGGGACGGGCTTCCAGGGGATACGCAGTATTTT
CASSKERDGLPGDTQYF
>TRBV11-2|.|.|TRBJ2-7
TGTGCCAGCAGCTTCGAGGAGTCCGAACCGTACTTC
CASSFEESEPYF
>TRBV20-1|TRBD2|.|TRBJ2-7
TGCAGTGCTAGGACCCACTCGCCCACTAGCGGGGGTTCCTACGAGCAGTACTTC
CSARTHSPTSGGSYEQYF
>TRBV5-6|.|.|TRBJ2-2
TGTGCCAGCAGCTTGGACGGGGTAGCGAGAGTTGTGGAGCTGTTTTTT
CASSLDGVARVVELFF
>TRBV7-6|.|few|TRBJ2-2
TGTGCCAGCAGCCAGACAAACAGGCCTAACACCGGGGAGCTGTTTTTT
CASSQTNRPNTGELFF
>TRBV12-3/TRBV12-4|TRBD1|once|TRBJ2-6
TGTGCCAGCAGTTTAGCAGGAACCGGGACAGGGTCCAACGTCCTGACTTTC
CASSLAGTGTGSNVLTF
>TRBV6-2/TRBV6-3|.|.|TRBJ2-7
TGTGCCAGCAGTTACTCGGAGGACAGGGACTATTTCTCCTACGAGCAGTACTTC
CASSYSEDRDYFSYEQYF
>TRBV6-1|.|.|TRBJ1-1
TGTGCCAGCAGCGCGCTGGAGTTGAACACTGAAGCTTTCTTT
CASSALELNTEAFF
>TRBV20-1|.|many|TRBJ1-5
TGCAGTGCTAGAGTGAGGGAGGTGCAGCCCCAGCATTTT
CSARVREVQPQHF
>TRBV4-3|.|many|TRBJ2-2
TGCGCCAGCAGCCAAGATCCAGTGACGAACACCGGGGAGCTGTTTTTT
CASSQDPVTNTGELFF
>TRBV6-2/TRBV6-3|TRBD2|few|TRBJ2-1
TGTGCCAGCAGTTACGGACTAGCTCGCAATGAGCAGTTCTTC
CASSYGLARNEQFF
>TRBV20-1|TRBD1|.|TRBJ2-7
TGCAGTGCTAGAGGAGGGACAGAATACGAGCAGTACTTC
CSARGGTEYEQYF
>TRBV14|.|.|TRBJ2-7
TGTGCCAGCAGCCAAGAATACACCAACTACGAGCAGTACTTC
CASSQEYTNYEQYF
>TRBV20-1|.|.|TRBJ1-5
TGCAGTGCTAGGGTAGAGAATCAGCCCCAGCATTTT
CSARVENQPQHF
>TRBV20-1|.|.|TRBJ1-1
TGCAGTGCTAGAGATACTGAGATGAACACTGAAGCTTTCTTT
CSARDTEMNTEAFF
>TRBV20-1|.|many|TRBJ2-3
TGCAGTGCTAGGGGGGTCCATACGCAGTATTTT
CSARGVHTQYF
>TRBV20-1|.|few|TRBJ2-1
TGCAGTGCTAGTACCGGGGGCGCCGACTATGAGCAGTTCTTC
CSASTGGADYEQFF
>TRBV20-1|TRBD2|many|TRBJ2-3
TGCAGTGCTAGCCTACTAGCGGGGGGGCCTGATACGCAGTATTTT
CSASLLAGGPDTQYF
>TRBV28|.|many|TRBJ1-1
TGTGCCAGCAGTCGTAAAAACACTGAAGCTTTCTTT
CASSRKNTEAFF
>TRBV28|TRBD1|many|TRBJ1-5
TGTGCCAGCAGGGGACAGGAATACCAGCCCCAGCATTTT
CASRGQEYQPQHF
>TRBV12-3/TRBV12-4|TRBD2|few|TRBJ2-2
TGTGCCAGCAGTAAAGCGGGGGCGAACACCGGGGAGCTGTTTTTT
CASSKAGANTGELFF
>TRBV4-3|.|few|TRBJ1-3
TGCGCCAGCAGCCAAGAAAACAGCTACTCTGGAAACACCATATATTTT
CASSQENSYSGNTIYF
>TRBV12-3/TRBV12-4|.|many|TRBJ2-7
TGTGCCAGCAGTTTGGGAGGAAACGAGCAGTACTTC
CASSLGGNEQYF
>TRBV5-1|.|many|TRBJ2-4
TGCGCCAGCAGCTTATACGGAGCCCCCAGGTTGGACAGTAGAGCCAAAAACATTCAGTACTTC
CASSLYGAPRLDSRAKNIQYF
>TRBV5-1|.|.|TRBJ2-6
TGCGCCAGCAGCGAGGACACCTCTGGGGCCAACGTCCTGACTTTC
CASSEDTSGANVLTF
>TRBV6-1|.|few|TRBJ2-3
TGTGCCAGCAGTCCCGGACCAGGGCGGGATACGCAGTATTTT
CASSPGPGRDTQYF
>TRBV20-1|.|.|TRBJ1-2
TGCGGAGCGCGGGATAACTATGGCTACACCTTC
CGARDNYGYTF
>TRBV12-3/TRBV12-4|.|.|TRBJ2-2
TGTGCCAGCAGTCGGCACAAGACTAACACCGGGGAGCTGTTTTTT
CASSRHKTNTGELFF
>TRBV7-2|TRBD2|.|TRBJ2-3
TGTGCCAGCAGCTTCTCTAGCGGGGGTAGTGGAGATACGCAGTATTTT
CASSFSSGGSGDTQYF
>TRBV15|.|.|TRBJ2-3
TGTGCCACCAGCAGAGAATGGAGGGGGACGAGCACAGATACGCAGTATTTT
CATSREWRGTSTDTQYF
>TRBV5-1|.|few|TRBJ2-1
TGCGCCAGCAGCTTGGCCTTTCTCGGGACCTTCAATGAGCAGTTCTTC
CASSLAFLGTFNEQFF
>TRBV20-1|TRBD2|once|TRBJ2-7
TGCAGTGCTAAGGGGAGGGGTGTCTACGAGCAGTACTTC
CSAKGRGVYEQYF
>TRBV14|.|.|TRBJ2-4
TGTGCCAGCAGCCAAGACAGGGTTACGGACATTCAGTACTTC
CASSQDRVTDIQYF
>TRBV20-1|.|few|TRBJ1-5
TGCAGTGCCCGTGACACCAATAGCAATCAGCCCCAGCATTTT
CSARDTNSNQPQHF
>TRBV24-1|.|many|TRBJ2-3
TGTGCCACCAGTGACCACAGGGCCCCCACAGATACGCAGTATTTT
CATSDHRAPTDTQYF
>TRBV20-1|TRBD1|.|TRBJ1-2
TGCAGTGCGGACACTCGACAGGGGAGAGGGAGGGATGGCTACACCTTC
CSADTRQGRGRDGYTF
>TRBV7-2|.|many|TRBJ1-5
TGTGCCAGCAGCTTGGACGTAAGGCAGCCCCAGCATTTT
CASSLDVRQPQHF
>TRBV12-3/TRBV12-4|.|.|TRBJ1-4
TGTGCCAGCAGCTCGGAAGTTGCAACTAATGAAAAACTGTTTTTT
CASSSEVATNEKLFF
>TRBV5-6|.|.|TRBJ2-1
TGTGCCAGCAGCCGTCCGGTCGGCCAGGGAAGTGAGCAGTTCTTC
CASSRPVGQGSEQFF
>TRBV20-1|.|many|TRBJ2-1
TGCAGTGCGGGGGGGCCGGGGAATGAGCAGTTCTTC
CSAGGPGNEQFF
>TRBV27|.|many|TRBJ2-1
TGTGCCAGCAACGCCGGGACGGTGACAAAAGAGCAGTTCTTC
CASNAGTVTKEQFF
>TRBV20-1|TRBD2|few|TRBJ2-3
TGCAGTGCTAGAGATATGAGCGGGGGGAGAGATACGCAGTATTTT
CSARDMSGGRDTQYF
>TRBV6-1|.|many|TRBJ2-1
TGTGCCAGCAGTAGACGGTCAAGCTCCTACAATGAGCAGTTCTTC
CASSRRSSSYNEQFF
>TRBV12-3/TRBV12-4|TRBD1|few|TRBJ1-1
TGTGCCAGCAGTCCCATCTCAGGGGGGAACACTGAAGCTTTCTTT
CASSPISGGNTEAFF
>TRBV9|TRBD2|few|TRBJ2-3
TGTGCCAGCAGCGTAGGGCAGCGGGGGGTCACAGATACGCAGTATTTT
CASSVGQRGVTDTQYF
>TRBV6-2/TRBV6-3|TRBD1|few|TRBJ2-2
TGTGCCAGCAGTTCCGACAGGGACCCCGGGGAGCTGTTTTTT
CASSSDRDPGELFF
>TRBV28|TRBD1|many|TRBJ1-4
TGTGCCAGCAGTACCCCGGACAGGGTCGTAGATGAAAAACTGTTTTTT
CASSTPDRVVDEKLFF
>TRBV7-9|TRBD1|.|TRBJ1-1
TGTGCCAGCAGCGGGACAGGGACCACTGAAGCTTTCTTT
CASSGTGTTEAFF
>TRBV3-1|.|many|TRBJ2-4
TGTGCCAGCAGCCAACCCTGGCCCCCTCAGTACTTC
CASSQPWPPQYF
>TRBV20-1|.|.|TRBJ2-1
TGCAGTGCTAGGGAGGGTGAGTCCTACAATGAGCAGTTCTTC
CSAREGESYNEQFF
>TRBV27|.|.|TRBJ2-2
TGTGCCAGCAGTTTATTGAGGCATACGAACACCGGGGAGCTGTTTTTT
CASSLLRHTNTGELFF
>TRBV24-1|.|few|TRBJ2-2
TGTGCCACCAGTGATTTCGGGGAATTCACCGGGGAGCTGTTTTTT
CATSDFGEFTGELFF
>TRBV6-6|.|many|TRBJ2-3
TGTGCCAGCAGTTACAGCCAAGATACGCAGTATTTT
CASSYSQDTQYF
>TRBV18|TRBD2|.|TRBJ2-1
TGTGCCAGCTCACCGAGGACTAGCGGGGGCGGTGAGCAGTTCTTC
CASSPRTSGGGEQFF
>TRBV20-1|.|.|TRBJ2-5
TGCAGTGCCACAGGAGGGGAAGAGACCCAGTACTTC
CSATGGEETQYF
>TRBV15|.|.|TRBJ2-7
TGTGCCACCAGCTACCGGGACAAGACTTACGAGCAGTACTTC
CATSYRDKTYEQYF
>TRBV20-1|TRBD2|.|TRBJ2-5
TGCAGTGCTAGAGCGACTAGCGCGTTAGAGACCCAGTACTTC
CSARATSALETQYF
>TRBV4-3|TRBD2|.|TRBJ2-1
TGCGCCAGCAGCCAATCAATCAGCGGGGGTTGGGACAATGAGCAGTTCTTC
CASSQSISGGWDNEQFF
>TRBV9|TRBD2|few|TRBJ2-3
TGTGCCAGCAGCGTTTGGACTAGCCTTAGCACAGATACGCAGTATTTT
CASSVWTSLSTDTQYF